There are a few counts of the clone carrying this T cell receptor (beta chain). As yet, its antigen is unknown. Trimming pared 2 bases from V and 6 bases from J, leaving 14 bases between. Germline V CDR1 and CDR2: KGHSH, LQKENI. The CDR3 runs 14 residues. The data belong to a study of blood T cells in healthy people across ages. General study findings and limits: A strong correlation was found between TCR beta diversity and the percentage of naive T cells. The CMV status of each donor remained undetermined, and this could have confounded shifts in expanded clonotypes. While age rose, TCR beta diversity per million T cells dropped in a roughly linear way.

The authors ran a second PCR of about 7 to 12 cycles using a sample-barcoded 5' primer and a J-beta primer mix. A single record per CDR3 protein comes from TCRdb applying MiXCR to the 5' RACE reads. The sample holds fewer than 1 million distinct CDR3 sequences; under 55% are singletons and the top ten take around 18%. Per sample, a minimum of 6 million PBMCs were isolated. The source is a man between 60 and 75 years old in good health. V and J are TRBV18 and TRBJ2-7; D could derive from TRBD1 or TRBD2 (5 bases each). Sequenced material: blood. The chain's CDR3 is CASSPGLTAAEQYF. In nucleotides, the CDR3 is TGTGCCAGCTCACCAGGTTTGACAGCGGCCGAGCAGTACTTC.